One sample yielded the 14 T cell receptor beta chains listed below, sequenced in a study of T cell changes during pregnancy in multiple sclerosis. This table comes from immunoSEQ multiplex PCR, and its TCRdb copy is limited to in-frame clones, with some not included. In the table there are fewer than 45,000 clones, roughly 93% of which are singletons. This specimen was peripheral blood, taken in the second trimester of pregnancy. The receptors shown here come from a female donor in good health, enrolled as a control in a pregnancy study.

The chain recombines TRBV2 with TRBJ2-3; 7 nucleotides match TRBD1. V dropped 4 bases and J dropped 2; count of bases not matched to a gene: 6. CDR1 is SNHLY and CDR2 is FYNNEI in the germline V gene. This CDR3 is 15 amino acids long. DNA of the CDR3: TGTGCCAGCAGTGGACAGGGCTTCTTCACAGATACGCAGTATTTT. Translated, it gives CASSGQGFFTDTQYF.

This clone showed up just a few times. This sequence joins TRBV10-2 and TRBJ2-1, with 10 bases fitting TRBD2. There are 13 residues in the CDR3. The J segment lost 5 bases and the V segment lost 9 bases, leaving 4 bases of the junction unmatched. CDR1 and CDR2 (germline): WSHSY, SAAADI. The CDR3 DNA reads TGCGCCAGTAGGACTAGCGGTGACAATGAGCAGTTCTTC. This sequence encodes CASRTSGDNEQFF.

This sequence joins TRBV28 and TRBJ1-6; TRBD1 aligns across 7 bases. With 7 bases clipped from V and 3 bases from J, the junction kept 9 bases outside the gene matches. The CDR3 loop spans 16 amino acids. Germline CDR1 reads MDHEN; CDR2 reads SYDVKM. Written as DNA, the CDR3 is TGTGCCAGCAAGGGGGCGTCGCCAAACTATAATTCACCCCTCCACTTT. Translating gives CASKGASPNYNSPLHF. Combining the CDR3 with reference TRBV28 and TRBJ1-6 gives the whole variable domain DVKVTQSSRYLVKRTGEKVFLECVQDMDHENMFWYRQDPGLGLRLIYFSYDVKMKEKGDIPEGYSVSREKKERFSLILESASTNQTSMYLCASKGASPNYNSPLHFGNGTRLTVT.

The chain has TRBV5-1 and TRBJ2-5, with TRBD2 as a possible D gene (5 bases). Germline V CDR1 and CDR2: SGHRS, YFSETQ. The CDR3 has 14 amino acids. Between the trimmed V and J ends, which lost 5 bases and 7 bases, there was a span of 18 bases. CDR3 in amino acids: CASRLNDDGVTQYF. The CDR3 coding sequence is TGCGCCAGCAGACTGAACGACGACGGGGTGACCCAGTACTTC.

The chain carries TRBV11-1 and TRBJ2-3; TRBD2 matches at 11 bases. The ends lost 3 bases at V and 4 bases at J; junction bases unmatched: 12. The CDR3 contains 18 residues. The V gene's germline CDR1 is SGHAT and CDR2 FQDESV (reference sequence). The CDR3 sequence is CASSLSLSTSGRSDTQYF. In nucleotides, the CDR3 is TGTGCCAGCAGCTTGTCTCTGAGCACTAGCGGGAGATCAGATACGCAGTATTTT.

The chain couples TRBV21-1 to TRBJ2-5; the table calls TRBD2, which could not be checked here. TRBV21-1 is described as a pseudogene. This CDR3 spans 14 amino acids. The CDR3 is CASSKAGPKETQYF. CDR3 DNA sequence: TGTGCCAGCAGCAAGGCGGGGCCAAAAGAGACCCAGTACTTC.

The CDR3 reads CASSDSGGSGTDTQYF. The CDR3 coding sequence is TGTGCCAGCAGTGACTCCGGGGGGAGCGGCACAGATACGCAGTATTTT. The V and J genes are TRBV6-4 and TRBJ2-3, with 7 bases identical to TRBD2. CDR3 length: 16 residues. Germline CDR1 is MRHNA and CDR2 is SNTAGT. With 0 bases clipped from V and 1 base from J, the junction kept 4 bases outside the gene matches.

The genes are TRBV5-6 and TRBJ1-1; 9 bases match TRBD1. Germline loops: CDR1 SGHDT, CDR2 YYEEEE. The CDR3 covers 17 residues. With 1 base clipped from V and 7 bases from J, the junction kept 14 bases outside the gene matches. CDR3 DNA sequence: TGTGCCAGCAGCTTGCTGGGGCAGGACAGGGGAATAGGTGAAGCTTTCTTT. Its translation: CASSLLGQDRGIGEAFF.

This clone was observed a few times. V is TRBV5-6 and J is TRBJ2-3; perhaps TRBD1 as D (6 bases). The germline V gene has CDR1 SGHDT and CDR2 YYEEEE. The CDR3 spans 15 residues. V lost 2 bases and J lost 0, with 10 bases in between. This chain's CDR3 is CASSFDRRSTDTQYF. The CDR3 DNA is TGTGCCAGCAGCTTCGACAGGCGTAGCACAGATACGCAGTATTTT.

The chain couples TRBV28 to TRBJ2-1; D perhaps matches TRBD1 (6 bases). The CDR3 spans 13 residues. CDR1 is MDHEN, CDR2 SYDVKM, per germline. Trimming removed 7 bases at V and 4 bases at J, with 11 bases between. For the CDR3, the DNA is TGTGCCAGCAAGGGACAACAATACAATGAGCAGTTCTTC. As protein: CASKGQQYNEQFF.

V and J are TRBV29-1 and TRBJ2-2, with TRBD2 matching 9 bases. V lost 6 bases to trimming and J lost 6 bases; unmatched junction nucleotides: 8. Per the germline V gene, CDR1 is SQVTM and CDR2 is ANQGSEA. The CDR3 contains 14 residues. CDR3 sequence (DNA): TGCAGCGTCCGTAGCGGGAGAAGAGCCGGGGAGCTGTTTTTT. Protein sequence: CSVRSGRRAGELFF.

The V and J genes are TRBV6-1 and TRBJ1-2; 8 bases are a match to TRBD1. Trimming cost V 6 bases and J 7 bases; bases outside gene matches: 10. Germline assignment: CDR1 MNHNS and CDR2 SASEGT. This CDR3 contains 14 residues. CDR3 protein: CASRAGQGASGYTF. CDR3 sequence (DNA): TGTGCCAGCAGGGCGGGGCAGGGGGCGAGTGGCTACACCTTC.

CDR3 sequence reads: CASSPGQSGSEQYF. In nucleotides, the CDR3 is TGTGCCAGTAGTCCGGGACAGTCAGGCTCCGAGCAGTACTTC. The chain joins TRBV19 to TRBJ2-7; 7 bases match TRBD1. Trimming cost V 5 bases and J 6 bases; bases outside gene matches: 10. The length of the CDR3 is 14 residues. CDR1 is LNHDA, CDR2 SQIVND, per germline (reference sequence).

The CDR3 reads CATSGQGKTQYF. The CDR3 region has the DNA TGTGCCACCAGCGGGCAGGGAAAGACCCAGTACTTC. The chain employs TRBV15 and TRBJ2-5; D is perhaps TRBD1 (5 bases). V lost 5 bases and J lost 6, with 10 bases in between. CDR1 is LNHNV and CDR2 is YYDKDF in the germline V gene (reference sequence). CDR3 size: 12 residues.